This T cell receptor (beta chain) comes out of a study of cytomegalovirus exposure and HLA in healthy donors. V lost 0 bases and J lost 4, with 24 bases in between. The CDR3 runs to 19 residues. Germline lookup yields CDR1 LNHDA and CDR2 SQIVND (reference sequence). Turning to this clone: Antigen specificity is unknown.

Regarding the study as a whole: Both high specificity and high sensitivity reportedly marked the classifier's diagnosis of cytomegalovirus status.

Profiled with immunoSEQ multiplex PCR; TCRdb holds only in-frame clones, not every one. The data hold 71,000 or so clones, with 94% observed a single time. Sequencing input: PBMCs. This sequence originates from a woman younger than 35 in good health and CMV-seronegative. This chain connects TRBV19 to TRBJ2-5, with D maybe TRBD2 (6 bases). The CDR3 loop is CASSIEFRWNTGLPETQYF. CDR3 in DNA: TGTGCCAGTAGTATAGAATTCAGGTGGAATACGGGACTCCCAGAGACCCAGTACTTC.